The clone carrying this TCR beta chain was seen more than once but under ten times. Study processing details: Reference gene primer amplification gave estimated nucleated cell counts. Generated by immunoSEQ multiplex PCR, the TCRdb table keeps only in-frame clones and is missing some. The V and J calls and the clone size are those of that table, but D and trimming were determined from the DNA. The sample includes nearly 55,000 clones, 65% to 80% of them seen just once. This entry belongs to a study of blood T cell repertoires in COVID-19. Study overall: The United States, Italy and Spain provided the acute and convalescent COVID-19 samples.

The germline V gene has CDR1 SGHNT and CDR2 YENEEA. V gave up 5 bases and J gave up 6 bases; unmatched junction bases: 17. The length of the CDR3 is 18 residues. This rearrangement joins TRBV11-3 to TRBJ2-7; 12 bases line up with TRBD2. The receptor's source is a human donor with active or convalescent COVID-19. The donor label of this sample is uncertain. Input material: peripheral blood. CDR3 bases: TGTGCCAGCAGCCCACGCCGGACTAGCGGGATCCCGACGGCCGAGCAGTACTTC. Translating it yields CASSPRRTSGIPTAEQYF.